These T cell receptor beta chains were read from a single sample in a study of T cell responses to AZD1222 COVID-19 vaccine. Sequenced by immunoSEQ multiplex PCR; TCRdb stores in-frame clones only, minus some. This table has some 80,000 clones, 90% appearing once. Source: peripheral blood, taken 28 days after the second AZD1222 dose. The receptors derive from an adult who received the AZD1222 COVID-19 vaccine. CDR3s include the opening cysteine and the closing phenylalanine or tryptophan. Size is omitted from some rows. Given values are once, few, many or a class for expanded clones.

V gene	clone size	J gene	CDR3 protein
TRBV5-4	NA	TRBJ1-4	CASSLEQGGHEKLFF
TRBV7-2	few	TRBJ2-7	CASSLYNSGSGSYEQYF
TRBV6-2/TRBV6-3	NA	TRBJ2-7	CASSYRSNRGRSHEQYF
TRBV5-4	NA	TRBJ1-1	CASTRDLKGNTEAFF
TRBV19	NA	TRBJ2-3	CASSLPTTDTQYF
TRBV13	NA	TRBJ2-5	CASSTRTSGDWGYQETQYF
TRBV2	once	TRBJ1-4	CASSVGSPNEKLFF
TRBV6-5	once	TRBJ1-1	CASTLLRNTEAFF
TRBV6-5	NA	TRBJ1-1	CASSPRSNTEAFF
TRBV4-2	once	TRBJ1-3	CASSQDLTGSSGNTIYF
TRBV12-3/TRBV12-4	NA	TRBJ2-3	CASSTEGLDTQYF
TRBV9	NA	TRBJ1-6	CASSVGQIGQSPLHF
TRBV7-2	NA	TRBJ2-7	CASSHRASGVYEQYF
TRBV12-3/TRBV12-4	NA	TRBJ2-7	CASSVQSPYEQYF
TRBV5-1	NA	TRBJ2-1	CASSLGTGGNEQFF
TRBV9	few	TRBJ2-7	CASSVVDKSEQYF
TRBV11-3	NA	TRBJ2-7	CASSKDQGGTAQYF
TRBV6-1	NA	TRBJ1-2	CASSDPGQEVGYTF
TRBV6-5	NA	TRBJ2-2	CASIFGVGYTGELFF
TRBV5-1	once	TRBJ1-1	CASSLGISNTEAFF
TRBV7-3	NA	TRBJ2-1	CASSPPLPGEQFF
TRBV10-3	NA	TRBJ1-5	CAISEEGARQPQHF
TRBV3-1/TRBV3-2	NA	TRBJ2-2	CASSISGGAPGELFF
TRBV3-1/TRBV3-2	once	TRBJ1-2	CASSQEDTNGYTF
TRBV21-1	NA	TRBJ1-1	CANTNTEAFF
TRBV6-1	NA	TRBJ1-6	CAGGGAFGGALHF
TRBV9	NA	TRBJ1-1	CASSVEGRGWTEAFF
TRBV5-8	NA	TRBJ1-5	CASSIRQGTTVDQPQHF
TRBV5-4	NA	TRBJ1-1	CASSPPGQLLNTEAFF
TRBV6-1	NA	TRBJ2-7	CASRYDSEQYF
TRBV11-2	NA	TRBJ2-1	CASSWRNEQFF
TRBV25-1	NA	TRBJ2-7	CASSPPTGYEQYF
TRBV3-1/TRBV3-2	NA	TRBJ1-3	CASSQKRQTGNTIYF
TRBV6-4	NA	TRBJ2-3	CASSDSASTDTQYF
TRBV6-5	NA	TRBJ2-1	CASRGAGLANNEQFF
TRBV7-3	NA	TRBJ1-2	CASSLDGDYGYTF
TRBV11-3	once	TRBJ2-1	CASSLGGRNNEQFF
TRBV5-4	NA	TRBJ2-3	CASSGGLAASTDTQYF
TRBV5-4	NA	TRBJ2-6	CASSLYRVANVLTF
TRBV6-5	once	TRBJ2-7	CASLAPAGYEQYF
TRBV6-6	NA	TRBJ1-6	CASRGTGNSPLHF
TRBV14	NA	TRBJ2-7	CASSQMSRTVYF
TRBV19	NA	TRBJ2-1	CASSMSTPYNEQFF
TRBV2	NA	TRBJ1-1	CASTPIRQDNTEAFF
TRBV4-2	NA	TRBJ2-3	CASSQEPAAGSADTQYF
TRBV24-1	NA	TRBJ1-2	CATSDSRTNYGYTF
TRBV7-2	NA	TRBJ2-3	CASSQGVAGVGDTQYF
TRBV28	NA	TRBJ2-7	CASSDEDRATYEQYF
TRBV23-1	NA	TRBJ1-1	CATTSIAEAFF